The next 3 T cell receptor beta chains were all read from a single sample in a study of blood T cell repertoires in COVID-19. This table comes from immunoSEQ multiplex PCR, and its TCRdb copy is limited to in-frame clones, with some not included. There are 80,000 or so clones in the sample; around three quarters occur only once, and 4.5% to 5.5% lies in the top ten. Sample: peripheral blood. The receptors were sampled from a woman aged 70 to 79 with acute or convalescent COVID-19.

V usage is TRBV3-1 (or the pseudogene TRBV3-2) and J usage is TRBJ2-2, with 15 bases that match TRBD2. Germline CDR1 LGHDT, CDR2 YNNKEL (reference sequence). Trimming cost V 4 bases and J 4 bases; bases outside gene matches: 10. The CDR3 runs 19 residues. Here the CDR3 reads CASSRFGLAGGQGTGELFF. In DNA, the CDR3 is TGTGCCAGCAGCCGCTTCGGACTAGCGGGGGGGCAAGGCACCGGGGAGCTGTTTTTT.

The V and J genes are TRBV24-1 and TRBJ2-5; 7 nucleotides agree with TRBD1. CDR1 and CDR2 (germline): KGHDR, SFDVKD. The V segment lost 4 bases and the J segment 5 bases; nucleotides outside the gene matches: 6. This CDR3 spans 14 amino acids. The CDR3 DNA reads TGTGCCACCAGTGACCGAGGGGGCTTGGAGACCCAGTACTTC. It translates to CATSDRGGLETQYF.

The count of this clone is one. The chain couples TRBV5-6 to TRBJ1-5, with TRBD1 identical over 11 bases. Germline lookup yields CDR1 SGHDT and CDR2 YYEEEE. The length of the CDR3 is 15 residues. Trimming cost V 1 base and J 4 bases; bases outside gene matches: 1. The CDR3 DNA sequence: TGTGCCAGCAGCTTGTGGGACAGGGGGAATCAGCCCCAGCATTTT. Its protein product is CASSLWDRGNQPQHF.